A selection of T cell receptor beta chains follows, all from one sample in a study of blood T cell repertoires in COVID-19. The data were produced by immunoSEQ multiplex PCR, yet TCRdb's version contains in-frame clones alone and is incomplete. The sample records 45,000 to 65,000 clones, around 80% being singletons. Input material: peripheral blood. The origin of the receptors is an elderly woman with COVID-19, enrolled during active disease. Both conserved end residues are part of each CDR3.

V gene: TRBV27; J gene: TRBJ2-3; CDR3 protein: CASSLAGNTDTQYF
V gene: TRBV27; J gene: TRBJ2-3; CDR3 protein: CASSRGLVGADTQYF
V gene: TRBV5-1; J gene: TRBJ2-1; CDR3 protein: CASSFAGTLSEQFF
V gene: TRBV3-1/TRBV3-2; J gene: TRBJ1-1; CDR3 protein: CASSLFGSRGTEAFF
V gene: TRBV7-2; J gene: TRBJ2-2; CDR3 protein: CASSLAGVWGELFF
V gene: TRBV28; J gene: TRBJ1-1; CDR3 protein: CASSLYRHTNTEAFF
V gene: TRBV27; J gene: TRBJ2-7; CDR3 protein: CAKPGLYTPEQYF
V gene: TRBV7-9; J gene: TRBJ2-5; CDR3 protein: CASSPHSGGRMETQYF
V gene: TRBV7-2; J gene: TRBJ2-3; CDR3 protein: CASRAKQGSDTQYF
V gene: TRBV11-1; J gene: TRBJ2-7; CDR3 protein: CASSSDRGNYYEQYF
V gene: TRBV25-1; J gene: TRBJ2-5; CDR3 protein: CASSRFPQGDLYQETQYF
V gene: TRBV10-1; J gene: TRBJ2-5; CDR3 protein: CASSILAGGPVKETQYF
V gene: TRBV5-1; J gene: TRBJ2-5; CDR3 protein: CASSLLAGEETQYF
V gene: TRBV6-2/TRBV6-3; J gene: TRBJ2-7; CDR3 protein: CASSRQAVGAYF
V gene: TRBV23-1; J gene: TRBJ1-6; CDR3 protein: CASSPLETGGENSPLHF
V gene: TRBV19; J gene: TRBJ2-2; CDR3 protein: CASSPRDKNTGELFF
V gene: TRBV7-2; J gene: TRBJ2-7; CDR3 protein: CASSGPSWGIGEQYF
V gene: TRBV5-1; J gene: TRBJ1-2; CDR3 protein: CASSAGTTNYGYTF
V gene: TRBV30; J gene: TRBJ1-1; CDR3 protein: CAWSVLWETEAFF
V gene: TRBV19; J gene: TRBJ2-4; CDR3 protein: CASSSRGSAVDIQYF
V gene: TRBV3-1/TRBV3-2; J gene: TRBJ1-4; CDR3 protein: CASSQATGFGTNEKLFF
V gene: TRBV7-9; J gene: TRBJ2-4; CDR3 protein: CASSLALRGIQYF
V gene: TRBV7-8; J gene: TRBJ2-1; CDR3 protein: CASSSIRLADLNEQFF
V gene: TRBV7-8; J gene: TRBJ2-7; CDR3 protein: CASAPGLAASEQYF
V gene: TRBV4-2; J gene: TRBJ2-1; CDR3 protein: CASSYPGLADNEQFF
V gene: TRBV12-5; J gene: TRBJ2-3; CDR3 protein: CASGSPGGVASTDTQYF
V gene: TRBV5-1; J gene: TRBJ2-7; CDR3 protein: CASSGTSTSYEQYF
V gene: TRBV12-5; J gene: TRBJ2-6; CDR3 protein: CASGLLQTNSGANVLTF
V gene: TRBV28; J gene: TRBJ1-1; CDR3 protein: CASSPGQISTEAFF
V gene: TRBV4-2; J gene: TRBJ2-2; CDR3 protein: CASSQGQGFMFTGELFF
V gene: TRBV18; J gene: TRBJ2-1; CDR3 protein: CASSTLATSYNEQFF
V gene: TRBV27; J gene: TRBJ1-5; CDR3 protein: CASSSMVGQGATDQPQHF
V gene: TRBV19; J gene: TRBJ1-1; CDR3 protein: CASSPPSGRVAEAFF
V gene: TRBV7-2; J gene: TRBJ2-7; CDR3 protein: CASSLSGFGFYEQYF
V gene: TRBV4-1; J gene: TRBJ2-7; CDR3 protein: CASSQPGTGVTYEQYF
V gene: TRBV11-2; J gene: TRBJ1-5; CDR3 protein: CASSLHPGNQPQHF
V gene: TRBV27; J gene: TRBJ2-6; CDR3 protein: CASSFRGAGASGANVLTF
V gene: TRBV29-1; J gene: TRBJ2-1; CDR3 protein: CSVGGTSFNEQFF
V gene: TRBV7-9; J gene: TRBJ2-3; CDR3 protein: CASSRIAGVRDTQYF
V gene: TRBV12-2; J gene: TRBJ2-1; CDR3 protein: CASRLEALTSGVPYNEQFF
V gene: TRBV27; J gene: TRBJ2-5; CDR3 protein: CASSLFSRLLETQYF
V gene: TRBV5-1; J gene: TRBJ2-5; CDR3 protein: CASSLDGSGGVIATQYF